A selection of T cell receptor beta chains follows, all from one sample in a study of regulatory T cells in long-lasting Graves disease. A single record per CDR3 protein comes from TCRdb applying MiXCR to the multiplex PCR reads. The sample lists 500,000 or so distinct CDR3 sequences; about 14% were seen once. A further study also used this sample, focusing on T cells in Graves' hyperthyroidism and ophthalmopathy.

Source: peripheral blood mononuclear cells (PBMCs), taken at new diagnosis, from a patient treated with antithyroid drugs. These receptor sequences come from a woman between 45 and 60 years old with Graves disease. CDR3s include the opening cysteine and the closing phenylalanine or tryptophan. The D gene is left open where the match is weak. Clone size is stated in some rows and not others, as once, few, many or a class when expanded.

TRBV6-2/TRBV6-3	TRBJ2-1	many	TRBD2	CASSYSATAGSYNEQFF	TGTGCCAGCAGTTACTCGGCTACAGCGGGATCCTACAATGAGCAGTTCTTC
TRBV6-4	TRBJ2-5	.	TRBD2	CASSNPGLAVQETQYF	TGTGCCAGCAGTAACCCGGGACTAGCAGTCCAAGAGACCCAGTACTTC
TRBV20-1	TRBJ2-1	.	TRBD2	CSARVRAGTSGRWGYNEQFF	TGCAGTGCTAGAGTTCGGGCCGGGACTAGCGGGAGGTGGGGCTACAATGAGCAGTTCTTC
TRBV28	TRBJ2-1	many	TRBD2	CASSLRLAGGPWDNEQFF	TGTGCCAGCAGTTTGAGGCTAGCGGGAGGCCCATGGGACAATGAGCAGTTCTTC
TRBV20-1	TRBJ2-5	many	.	CSAREGTQETQYF	TGCAGTGCTAGAGAGGGGACCCAAGAGACCCAGTACTTC
TRBV11-2	TRBJ2-5	many	.	CASSLDGVTETQYF	TGTGCCAGCAGCTTAGATGGGGTGACAGAGACCCAGTACTTC
TRBV10-1	TRBJ2-7	many	.	CASSPRRSSYEQYF	TGCGCCAGCAGCCCTAGACGGAGCTCCTACGAGCAGTACTTC
TRBV28	TRBJ1-3	many	.	CASSLSMRTGNTIYF	TGTGCCAGCAGTTTATCAATGAGAACTGGAAACACCATATATTTT
TRBV28	TRBJ2-7	many	TRBD1	CASGELQGAWVGEQYF	TGTGCCAGCGGAGAACTCCAGGGGGCCTGGGTCGGGGAGCAGTACTTC
TRBV6-4	TRBJ1-1	few	TRBD1	CASSDLGKGAPKAFF	TGTGCCAGCAGTGACTTAGGAAAGGGGGCGCCGAAAGCTTTCTTT
TRBV6-1	TRBJ1-5	many	.	CASRKTGSRNQPQHF	TGTGCCAGCAGAAAAACAGGGTCACGCAATCAGCCCCAGCATTTT
TRBV14	TRBJ2-1	.	TRBD1	CASSQGQGPYNEQFF	TGTGCCAGCAGCCAAGGACAGGGTCCTTACAATGAGCAGTTCTTC
TRBV19	TRBJ1-1	few	.	CASSPVRGTEAFF	TGTGCCAGTAGTCCCGTAAGGGGCACTGAAGCTTTCTTT
TRBV9	TRBJ1-2	many	TRBD1	CASSEGGTGEGYTF	TGTGCCAGCAGCGAGGGGGGGACAGGGGAAGGCTACACCTTC
TRBV2	TRBJ2-7	many	.	CASRLGLQYF	TGTGCCAGCAGACTGGGTCTGCAGTACTTC
TRBV7-3	TRBJ2-2	few	TRBD1	CASSPRGSDTGELFF	TGTGCCAGCAGCCCCAGGGGGAGTGACACCGGGGAGCTGTTTTTT
TRBV18	TRBJ2-1	.	TRBD2	CASSPQAGWYSYNEQFF	TGTGCCAGCTCACCGCAAGCGGGGTGGTATTCCTACAATGAGCAGTTCTTC
TRBV3-1	TRBJ2-5	many	.	CASSQGGASQETQYF	TGTGCCAGCAGCCAAGGGGGTGCGAGCCAAGAGACCCAGTACTTC
TRBV5-8	TRBJ2-3	many	TRBD1	CASSSGQGLDTQYF	TGTGCCAGCAGCTCTGGACAGGGTTTGGATACGCAGTATTTT
TRBV6-1	TRBJ1-1	few	TRBD1	CASSPGQGFTEAFF	TGTGCCAGCAGTCCGGGACAGGGATTCACTGAAGCTTTCTTT
TRBV28	TRBJ1-1	many	TRBD1	CASSFWTGGTEAFF	TGTGCCAGCAGTTTTTGGACAGGGGGCACTGAAGCTTTCTTT
TRBV4-1	TRBJ1-1	.	TRBD1	CASSLTGLSTEAFF	TGCGCCAGCAGCCTGACAGGGCTGTCGACTGAAGCTTTCTTT
TRBV28	TRBJ2-3	many	.	CASSPQSFRTDTQYF	TGTGCCAGCAGCCCTCAGTCCTTCCGGACAGATACGCAGTATTTT
TRBV3-1	TRBJ2-6	few	.	CASSQEPMSAGANVLTF	TGTGCCAGCAGCCAAGAACCTATGAGCGCTGGGGCCAACGTCCTGACTTTC
TRBV2	TRBJ2-1	.	TRBD2	CASRVLAGGDQEQFF	TGTGCCAGCAGGGTGCTAGCGGGAGGCGACCAGGAGCAGTTCTTC
TRBV20-1	TRBJ2-2	many	.	CSASPYGSYTGELFF	TGCAGTGCTTCCCCATACGGGAGTTACACCGGGGAGCTGTTTTTT
TRBV27	TRBJ2-7	few	TRBD2	CASSLQPLAGGTYEQYF	TGTGCCAGCAGTTTACAACCTCTAGCGGGAGGGACCTACGAGCAGTACTTC
TRBV9	TRBJ2-1	.	.	CASSIAGTVDNEQFF	TGTGCCAGCAGCATCGCCGGGACCGTTGACAATGAGCAGTTCTTC
TRBV2	TRBJ2-2	few	TRBD2	CASRVLAGPNTGELFF	TGTGCCAGCAGAGTACTAGCGGGGCCAAACACCGGGGAGCTGTTTTTT
TRBV7-9	TRBJ1-1	many	.	CASSSSNPYMNTEAFF	TGTGCCAGCAGCTCCTCAAATCCGTATATGAACACTGAAGCTTTCTTT
TRBV19	TRBJ2-7	.	.	CASSRDREREQYF	TGTGCCAGTAGTAGGGACCGAGAGCGCGAGCAGTACTTC
TRBV19	TRBJ2-7	.	TRBD1	CATSKGAGSSYEQYF	TGTGCCACCAGCAAGGGGGCAGGGAGCTCCTACGAGCAGTACTTC
TRBV27	TRBJ1-5	many	TRBD1	CASSRTTGDNQPQHF	TGTGCCAGCAGTAGGACCACAGGGGACAATCAGCCCCAGCATTTT
TRBV4-1	TRBJ2-3	.	TRBD2	CASSHAQTSGDGTDTQYF	TGCGCCAGCAGCCATGCCCAAACTAGCGGAGATGGCACAGATACGCAGTATTTT
TRBV3-1	TRBJ2-5	.	.	CASSLIRLASRKTQYF	TGTGCCAGCAGCCTGATTAGGCTAGCGTCGAGAAAGACCCAGTACTTC
TRBV6-5	TRBJ2-1	few	.	CASSFWAGSGEYNEQFF	TGTGCCAGCAGTTTTTGGGCAGGGTCTGGGGAATACAATGAGCAGTTCTTC
TRBV6-1	TRBJ2-2	many	.	CASSAQGTGELFF	TGTGCCAGCAGTGCCCAAGGCACCGGGGAGCTGTTTTTT
TRBV5-1	TRBJ2-5	many	.	CASTGGVGSWETQYF	TGCGCCAGCACCGGTGGCGTAGGGAGTTGGGAGACCCAGTACTTC
TRBV7-2	TRBJ2-2	many	.	CASSLTRASENTGELFF	TGTGCCAGCAGCTTAACTAGGGCTAGCGAAAACACCGGGGAGCTGTTTTTT
TRBV27	TRBJ2-6	.	TRBD1	CASRGGTGTGPPSGANVLTF	TGTGCCAGCAGGGGGGGTACCGGGACAGGGCCCCCCTCTGGGGCCAACGTCCTGACTTTC
TRBV7-2	TRBJ1-5	.	TRBD1	CASSTTGNSNQPQHF	TGTGCCAGCAGCACGACAGGGAATAGCAATCAGCCCCAGCATTTT
TRBV27	TRBJ1-1	few	.	CASSFTTTGHGTEAFF	TGTGCCAGCAGTTTCACGACGACAGGACATGGTACTGAAGCTTTCTTT
TRBV2	TRBJ2-7	many	TRBD2	CASSEALAGYEQYF	TGTGCCAGCAGTGAAGCACTAGCGGGCTACGAGCAGTACTTC
TRBV12-3/TRBV12-4	TRBJ1-6	many	TRBD1	CASSLDRGGNSPLHF	TGTGCCAGCAGTCTGGACAGGGGAGGAAATTCACCCCTCCACTTT
TRBV6-9	TRBJ2-5	.	.	CASSLQGNPQETQYF	TGTGCCAGCAGTTTGCAGGGGAATCCTCAAGAGACCCAGTACTTC